What follows describes a single T cell receptor (beta chain). These data belong to a study of blood T cell repertoires in COVID-19. Looking at the study overall: Researchers got acute and convalescent COVID-19 samples from the United States, Italy and Spain. In each case, the material was cDNA or gDNA derived from T cells, B-cell-depleted T cells, or PBMCs.

In the study's own analysis: Amplifying reference gene primers gave estimates of nucleated cell counts. Libraries were prepared by immunoSEQ multiplex PCR; TCRdb keeps only in-frame clonotypes and omits some of them. V, J and clone size derive from that table, while D and trimming were established from the DNA sequence. There are about 34,000 clones in the sample; about 90% occur only once, and roughly 20% lies in the top ten. The TCR sequence derives from a man aged 80 or over with acute or convalescent COVID-19. Sequenced input: peripheral blood.

The CDR3, as DNA: TGCGCCAGCAGCCTAACTAGCAGGGTCACAGATACGCAGTATTTT. Amino acid sequence: CASSLTSRVTDTQYF. The chain recombines TRBV5-1 with TRBJ2-3, with D possibly being TRBD2 (6 bases). This CDR3 has 15 residues. Trimming removed 4 bases at V and 2 bases at J, with 14 bases between. The germline CDR1 and CDR2 sequences are SGHRS and YFSETQ.